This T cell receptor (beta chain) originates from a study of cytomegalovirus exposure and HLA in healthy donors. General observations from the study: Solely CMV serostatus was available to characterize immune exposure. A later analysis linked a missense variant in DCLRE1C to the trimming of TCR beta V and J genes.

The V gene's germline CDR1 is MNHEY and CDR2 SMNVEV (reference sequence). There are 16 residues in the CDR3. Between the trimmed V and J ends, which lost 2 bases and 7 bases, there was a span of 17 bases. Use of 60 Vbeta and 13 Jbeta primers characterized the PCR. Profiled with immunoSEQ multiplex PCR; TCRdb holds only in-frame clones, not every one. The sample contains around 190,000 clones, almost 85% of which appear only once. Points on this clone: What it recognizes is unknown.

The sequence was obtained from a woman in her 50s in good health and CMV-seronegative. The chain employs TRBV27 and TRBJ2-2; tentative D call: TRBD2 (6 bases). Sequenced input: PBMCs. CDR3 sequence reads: CASSLPPGLYYGELFF. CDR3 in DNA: TGTGCCAGCAGTTTACCTCCGGGACTCTACTACGGGGAGCTGTTTTTT.